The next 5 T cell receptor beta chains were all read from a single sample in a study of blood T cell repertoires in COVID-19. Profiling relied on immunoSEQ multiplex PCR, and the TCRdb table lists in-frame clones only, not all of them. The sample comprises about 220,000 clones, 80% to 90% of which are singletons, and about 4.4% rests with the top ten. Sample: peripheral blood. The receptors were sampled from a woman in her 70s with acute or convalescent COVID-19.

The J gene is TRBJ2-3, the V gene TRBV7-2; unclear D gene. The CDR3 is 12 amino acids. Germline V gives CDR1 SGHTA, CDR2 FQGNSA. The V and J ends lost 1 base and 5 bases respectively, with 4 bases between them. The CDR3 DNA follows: TGTGCCAGCAGCTTAGTAGTAGATACGCAGTATTTT. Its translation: CASSLVVDTQYF. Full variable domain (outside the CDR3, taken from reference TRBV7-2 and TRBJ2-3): GAGVSQSPSNKVTEKGKDVELRCDPISGHTALYWYRQSLGQGLEFLIYFQGNSAPDKSGLPSDRFSAERTGGSVSTLTIQRTQQEDSAVYLCASSLVVDTQYFGPGTRLTVL.

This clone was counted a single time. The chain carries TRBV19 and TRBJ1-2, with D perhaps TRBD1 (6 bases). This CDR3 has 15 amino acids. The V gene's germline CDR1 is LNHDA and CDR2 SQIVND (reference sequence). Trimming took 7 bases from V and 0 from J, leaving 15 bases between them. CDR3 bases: TGTGCCAGTACGCCTCTAGGACAGTCTAACTATGGCTACACCTTC. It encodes CASTPLGQSNYGYTF.

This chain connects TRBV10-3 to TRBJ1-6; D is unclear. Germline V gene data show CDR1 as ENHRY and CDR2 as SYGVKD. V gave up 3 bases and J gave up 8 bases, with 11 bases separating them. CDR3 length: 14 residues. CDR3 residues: CAISESREDSPLHF. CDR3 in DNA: TGTGCCATCAGTGAATCAAGGGAGGATTCACCCCTCCACTTT.

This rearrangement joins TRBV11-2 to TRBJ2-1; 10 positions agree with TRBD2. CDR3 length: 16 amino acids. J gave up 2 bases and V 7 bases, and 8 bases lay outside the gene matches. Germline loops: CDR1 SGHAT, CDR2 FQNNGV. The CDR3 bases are TGTGCCAGCACCGAACTAGCGGGGAACCCCTACAATGAGCAGTTCTTC. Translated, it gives CASTELAGNPYNEQFF.

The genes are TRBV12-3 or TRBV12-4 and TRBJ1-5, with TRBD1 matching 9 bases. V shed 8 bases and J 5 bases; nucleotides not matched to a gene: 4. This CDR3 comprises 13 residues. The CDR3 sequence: CASGQGNDQPQHF. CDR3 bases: TGTGCCAGCGGACAGGGGAACGATCAGCCCCAGCATTTT.